These 25 T cell receptor beta chains share one sample of origin, sequenced in a study of identical twins. In TCRdb, the 5' RACE reads were re-called with MiXCR into one record per CDR3 protein. This table holds roughly 190,000 distinct CDR3 sequences, 15% found once. The data also belong to a second study, concerning T cells expressing NK-cell markers.

The sequenced sample was CD8+ T cells sorted from blood. The receptors shown here come from a woman between 18 and 29 years old in good health.

This clonotype was seen a handful of times. The chain has TRBV29-1 and TRBJ2-2; 11 nucleotides align to TRBD2. The CDR3 is made up of 15 amino acids. V shed 6 bases and J 6 bases; nucleotides not matched to a gene: 9. Germline CDR1 is SQVTM and CDR2 is ANQGSEA. Here the CDR3 reads CSVVAGGRSPGELFF. The CDR3 DNA reads TGCAGCGTGGTAGCGGGAGGGCGATCACCCGGGGAGCTGTTTTTT.

The gene calls are TRBV5-1 and TRBJ1-2; no clear D. The V end was cut by 4 bases, the J end by 6 bases, with 13 bases between. Germline CDR1 is SGHRS and CDR2 is YFSETQ. The CDR3 contains 13 residues. The DNA of the CDR3 is TGCGCCAGCAGCCCACTAAGGGCGGATGGCTACACCTTC. This translates into CASSPLRADGYTF.

This clonotype was counted many times. V is TRBV11-2 and J is TRBJ2-2; a weak D match, TRBD1 (6 bases). In germline, CDR1 is SGHAT, CDR2 FQNNGV. The CDR3 has 18 amino acids. V was trimmed by 4 bases and J by 3 bases, leaving 21 bases between them. This CDR3 reads CASSSWGPSRGDTGELFF. The CDR3 bases are TGTGCCAGCAGCTCATGGGGGCCTTCTCGAGGGGACACCGGGGAGCTGTTTTTT.

The chain uses TRBV9 and TRBJ1-2; D uncertain. V dropped 0 bases and J dropped 1 base, with 10 bases sitting between them. The CDR3 spans 15 residues. From germline, CDR1 is SGDLS and CDR2 YYNGEE. The CDR3 spells CASSVVSDINYGYTF. CDR3 DNA sequence: TGTGCCAGCAGCGTAGTGTCCGACATTAACTATGGCTACACCTTC.

This clonotype was detected a few times. As DNA, the CDR3 is TGCAGCGTTGAAGATAGGGATGGGGGACAGAGATCTTACAATGAGCAGTTCTTC. Protein: CSVEDRDGGQRSYNEQFF. The rearrangement joins TRBV29-1 to TRBJ2-1; 7 nucleotides match TRBD1. The CDR3 is 18 amino acids. With 0 bases clipped from V and 4 bases from J, the junction kept 15 bases outside the gene matches. From germline, CDR1 is SQVTM and CDR2 ANQGSEA.

In its sample, this clonotype was seen many times. The V gene is TRBV12-3 or TRBV12-4, the J gene TRBJ2-7, with 10 bases that match TRBD2. This CDR3 has 17 residues. V gave up 4 bases and J gave up 7 bases; unmatched junction bases: 16. The CDR3 DNA follows: TGTGCCAGCAGTTGGGAGGCACTGGGGACTAGCGCCCCGGAGCAGTACTTC. Its translation is CASSWEALGTSAPEQYF.

This clonotype was detected only a few times. The rearrangement joins TRBV7-9 to TRBJ1-6; no clear D gene. V shed 5 bases and J shed 4 bases, with 12 bases lying between them. Germline values: CDR1 SEHNR, CDR2 FQNEAQ (reference sequence). This CDR3 contains 15 residues. Here the CDR3 reads CASSPLTAYNSPLHF. Here the CDR3 DNA reads TGTGCCAGCAGCCCACTGACGGCTTATAATTCACCCCTCCACTTT.

This clonotype showed up many times. CDR3 DNA sequence: TGTGCCAGCAGCAAGGACAGGGGGCAAAATGAGCAGTTCTTC. Amino acid sequence: CASSKDRGQNEQFF. The chain has TRBV3-1 and TRBJ2-1, with 11 bases matching TRBD1. This CDR3 is built from 14 residues. V lost 5 bases to trimming and J lost 7 bases; unmatched junction nucleotides: 4. The germline V gene encodes CDR1 LGHDT and CDR2 YNNKEL (reference sequence).

There are a few counts of this clonotype. The chain is built from TRBV14 and TRBJ2-7; 7 bases map to TRBD2. The CDR3 contains 15 residues. Trimming removed 0 bases from V and 5 bases from J; junction bases left unmatched: 7. Germline values: CDR1 SGHDN, CDR2 FVKESK. As DNA, the CDR3 is TGTGCCAGCAGCCAAGATCAGGGAGGGCCAAACGAGCAGTACTTC. Residues: CASSQDQGGPNEQYF.

This clonotype was seen more than once but under ten times. V and J are TRBV20-1 and TRBJ2-1, with D perhaps matching TRBD1 (5 bases). This CDR3 contains 11 residues. The ends were cut back, 7 bases at V and 15 bases at J, with 19 bases in the middle. Per germline, CDR1 DFQATT and CDR2 SNEGSKA (reference sequence). The CDR3 loop is CSGSQGVAGFF. The CDR3 region has the DNA TGCAGTGGCAGCCAAGGGGTCGCCGGGTTCTTC.

This clonotype appeared a few times. This rearrangement joins TRBV12-3 or TRBV12-4 to TRBJ2-6; maybe TRBD2 (6 bases). The CDR3 runs 19 residues. Trimming removed 5 bases from V and 2 bases from J, with 22 bases in between. The CDR3 DNA is TGTGCCAGCAGTCCAAGGTTTCGCGGGGCGGAGGCTGGGGCCAACGTCCTGACTTTC. Translated, it gives CASSPRFRGAEAGANVLTF.

This clonotype showed up just a few times. The junction and the germline gene differ at one end; a read error may be behind it. The CDR3 loop reads CTVSPLSYNEQFF. The CDR3 region has the DNA TGCACCGTAAGTCCGCTCTCCTACAATGAGCAGTTCTTC. The chain joins TRBV5-6 to TRBJ2-1; D is unresolved. Germline CDR1 SGHDT, CDR2 YYEEEE. This CDR3 has 13 residues.

This sequence joins TRBV10-1 and TRBJ2-7, with D perhaps matching TRBD2 (5 bases). V lost 2 bases, J lost 7 bases, and 9 bases lay in between. The CDR3 contains 12 residues. Per the germline V gene, CDR1 is WNHNN and CDR2 is SYGVQD (reference sequence). The CDR3 sequence is CASSENRGEQYF. CDR3 in DNA: TGCGCCAGCAGTGAGAATCGCGGGGAGCAGTACTTC.

This sequence joins TRBV10-2 and TRBJ2-7; 8 nucleotides match TRBD1. Germline assignment: CDR1 WSHSY and CDR2 SAAADI. V shed 8 bases and J 2 bases; nucleotides not matched to a gene: 11. This CDR3 spans 15 amino acids. The chain's CDR3 is CASGGITQGAYEQYF. Here the CDR3 DNA reads TGCGCCAGCGGGGGTATAACACAGGGGGCCTACGAGCAGTACTTC.

This clonotype was seen a handful of times. V and J are TRBV6-5 and TRBJ2-3; no firm D call. The CDR3 covers 14 residues. Per germline, CDR1 MNHEY and CDR2 SVGAGI. The V and J ends lost 6 bases and 0 bases respectively, with 10 bases between them. In DNA, the CDR3 is TGTGCCAGCAGAGACTCGGACAGCACAGATACGCAGTATTTT. Protein sequence: CASRDSDSTDTQYF.

This clonotype was counted ten times or more. The chain carries TRBV9 and TRBJ2-3; the D gene could be TRBD1 or TRBD2 (7 bases each). Germline loops: CDR1 SGDLS, CDR2 YYNGEE. V was clipped by 1 base and J by 6 bases, with 12 bases between them. The CDR3 totals 14 residues. CDR3 loop: CASSVQGGPDTQYF. In DNA, the CDR3 is TGTGCCAGCAGCGTACAGGGGGGGCCGGATACGCAGTATTTT. Full variable domain (remainder filled in from reference TRBV9 and TRBJ2-3): DSGVTQTPKHLITATGQRVTLRCSPRSGDLSVYWYQQSLDQGLQFLIQYYNGEERAKGNILERFSAQQFPDLHSELNLSSLELGDSALYFCASSVQGGPDTQYFGPGTRLTVL.

This clonotype was seen a handful of times. The rearrangement joins TRBV27 to TRBJ2-1; D not resolved. This CDR3 comprises 15 residues. Germline loops: CDR1 MNHEY, CDR2 SMNVEV (reference sequence). The V gene lost 0 bases and the J gene lost 4 bases, with 10 bases spanning the gap. This CDR3 reads CASSLSLANYNEQFF. CDR3 coding DNA: TGTGCCAGCAGTTTATCGCTGGCGAATTACAATGAGCAGTTCTTC.

The rearrangement joins TRBV7-9 to TRBJ1-4; D remains ambiguous. The V end lost 1 base, the J end lost 8 bases, and 11 bases lay between the germline ends. CDR3 size: 14 residues. CDR1 and CDR2 (germline): SEHNR, FQNEAQ (reference sequence). DNA for the CDR3: TGTGCCAGCAGCTTAGTAGGCGACGAAGAAAAACTGTTTTTT. Amino acids: CASSLVGDEEKLFF.

The rearrangement joins TRBV4-3 to TRBJ1-1, with no clear D. V was shortened by 4 bases and J by 1 base, with 13 bases between the two germline ends. This CDR3 region has 15 residues. Germline V gene data show CDR1 as LGHNA and CDR2 as YSLEER. CDR3 residues: CASSPLGTTNTEAFF. CDR3 nucleotide sequence: TGCGCCAGCAGCCCCTTGGGAACAACGAACACTGAAGCTTTCTTT.

The chain carries TRBV10-2 and TRBJ2-7; 8 nucleotides agree with TRBD2. The CDR3 contains 13 residues. Germline trimming cut 4 bases from V and 4 bases from J; bases unmatched to any gene: 3. Germline assignment: CDR1 WSHSY and CDR2 SAAADI. The CDR3 loop is CASSAGLEYEQYF. The CDR3 nucleotides are TGCGCCAGCAGTGCGGGACTAGAGTACGAGCAGTACTTC.

This rearrangement joins TRBV29-1 to TRBJ2-7; D might be TRBD1 or TRBD2, each matching 5 bases. In germline, CDR1 is SQVTM, CDR2 ANQGSEA. V was shortened by 1 base and J by 2 bases, with 12 bases between the two germline ends. The CDR3 totals 14 residues. The CDR3 is CSVEGGVGTYEQYF. CDR3 DNA sequence: TGCAGCGTTGAAGGAGGGGTTGGGACCTACGAGCAGTACTTC.

This clonotype was observed a few times. The CDR3, as DNA: TGTGCCAGCAGTCCCGCGGGAGTATCGCCAGCTTTCTTT. Its protein product is CASSPAGVSPAFF. J is TRBJ1-1 and V is TRBV6-1; D not resolved. Trimming pared 5 bases from V and 10 bases from J, leaving 17 bases between. Germline V CDR1 and CDR2: MNHNS, SASEGT. The CDR3 extends over 13 amino acids.

This chain uses TRBV3-1 with TRBJ2-1; TRBD2 matches at 11 bases. Germline V lookup: CDR1 LGHDT, CDR2 YNNKEL (reference sequence). This CDR3 has 16 residues. With 3 bases clipped from V and 2 bases from J, the junction kept 3 bases outside the gene matches. Here the CDR3 reads CASSHGTSGPYNEQFF. For the CDR3, the DNA is TGTGCCAGCAGCCACGGGACTAGCGGTCCCTACAATGAGCAGTTCTTC.

The genes are TRBV9 and TRBJ1-2; D remains unclear. Germline V lookup: CDR1 SGDLS, CDR2 YYNGEE. V lost 5 bases to trimming and J lost 0 bases, with 8 bases between them. The CDR3 loop spans 13 amino acids. The CDR3 is CASRPPSNYGYTF. Here the CDR3 DNA reads TGTGCCAGCAGGCCTCCCTCTAACTATGGCTACACCTTC.

The chain uses TRBV15 and TRBJ2-1; 7 bases line up with TRBD2. Per germline, CDR1 LNHNV and CDR2 YYDKDF (reference sequence). With 3 bases clipped from V and 6 bases from J, the junction kept 8 bases outside the gene matches. The CDR3 is made up of 15 amino acids. The CDR3 bases are TGTGCCACCAGCAGTGACGCGGGAGTCAGCAATGAGCAGTTCTTC. This encodes CATSSDAGVSNEQFF.